This T cell receptor beta chain was recorded in a study of blood T cell repertoires in COVID-19. The length of the CDR3 is 13 residues. Germline V gene lookup returns CDR1 SGHTA and CDR2 FQGNSA. Trimming took 5 bases from V and 5 from J, leaving 13 bases between them. TCRdb's copy holds only in-frame clones and misses some; the assay was immunoSEQ multiplex PCR. The sample yields around 220,000 clones, 90% seen once. This chain uses TRBV7-2 with TRBJ2-7; a weak D match, TRBD2 (5 bases). Input material: PBMCs or T cells enriched from blood (not recorded which). This sequence was found in a man aged 25 to 45 who had been exposed to COVID-19. This chain's CDR3 is CASSKDSSHEQYF. The CDR3 bases are TGTGCCAGCAGCAAGGACTCCTCTCACGAGCAGTACTTC.